This T cell receptor beta chain was recovered during a study of radiotherapy plus CTLA-4 blockade in lung cancer. Study background: Patients showed objective responses in 15% to 20% of cases and disease control in 30% to 40%. Study conclusions and caveats: TCR clones originating in tumors grew in number in blood after radiotherapy plus ipilimumab. Interferon-beta, together with early blood T cell clone dynamics, reportedly best predicted response.

The data were produced by immunoSEQ multiplex PCR, yet TCRdb's version contains in-frame clones alone and is incomplete. The table includes roughly 77,000 clones, nearly 75% detected once. This CDR3 has 15 residues. The ends lost 4 bases at V and 5 bases at J; junction bases unmatched: 6. Germline V gene data show CDR1 as MDHEN and CDR2 as SYDVKM. As for this clone: Its cognate antigen is unknown.

Specimen: peripheral blood, collected from a patient treated with radiotherapy plus ipilimumab. The chain uses TRBV28 and TRBJ2-1, with 9 bases identical to TRBD1. This TCR was recovered from a human donor with non-small cell lung cancer whose response to radiotherapy plus ipilimumab could not be evaluated. CDR3 DNA sequence: TGTGCCAGCAGTTACCGGACAGGGGCCCACAATGAGCAGTTCTTC. Translation: CASSYRTGAHNEQFF.